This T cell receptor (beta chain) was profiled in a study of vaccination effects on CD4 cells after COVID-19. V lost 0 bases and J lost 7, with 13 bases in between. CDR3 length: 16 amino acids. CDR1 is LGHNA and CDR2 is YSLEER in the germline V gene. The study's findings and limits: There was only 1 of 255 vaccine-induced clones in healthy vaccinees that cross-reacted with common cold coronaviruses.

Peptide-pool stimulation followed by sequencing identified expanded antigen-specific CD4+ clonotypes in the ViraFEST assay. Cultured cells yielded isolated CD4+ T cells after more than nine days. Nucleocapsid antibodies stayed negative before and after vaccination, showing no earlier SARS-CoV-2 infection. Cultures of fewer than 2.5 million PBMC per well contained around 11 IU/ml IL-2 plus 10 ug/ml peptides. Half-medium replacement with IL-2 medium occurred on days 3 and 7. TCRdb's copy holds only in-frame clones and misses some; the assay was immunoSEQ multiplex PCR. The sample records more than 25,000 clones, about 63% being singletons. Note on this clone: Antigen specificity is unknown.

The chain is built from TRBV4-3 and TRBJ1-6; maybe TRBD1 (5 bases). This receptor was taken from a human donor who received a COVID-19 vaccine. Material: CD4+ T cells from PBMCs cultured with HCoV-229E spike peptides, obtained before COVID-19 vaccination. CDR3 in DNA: TGCGCCAGCAGCCAAGATCGGCAGGGTGGCAATTCACCCCTCCACTTT. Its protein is CASSQDRQGGNSPLHF.